This passage covers 7 T cell receptor beta chains from one sample sequenced in a study of T cell responses to AZD1222 COVID-19 vaccine. The method was immunoSEQ multiplex PCR; TCRdb's version includes in-frame clones alone and lacks a portion of them. The table shows about 150,000 clones, with about 93% occurring only once. Material: peripheral blood, obtained on day 0 of AZD1222 vaccination. The receptor set was obtained from an adult in good health.

The rearrangement links TRBV28 to TRBJ1-4, with 7 positions matching TRBD1. CDR3 length: 15 amino acids. Losses at the gene ends were 8 bases for V and 2 bases for J; bases not matched to a gene: 8. Germline V lookup: CDR1 MDHEN, CDR2 SYDVKM. CDR3 nucleotide sequence: TGTGCCAGCCAAATATTGACAGGGACTAATGAAAAACTGTTTTTT. Amino acid sequence: CASQILTGTNEKLFF.

The chain links TRBV7-9 to TRBJ1-4, with D possibly being TRBD1 (5 bases). Germline loops: CDR1 SEHNR, CDR2 FQNEAQ (reference sequence). This CDR3 contains 13 residues. Trimming pared 4 bases from V and 10 bases from J, leaving 13 bases between. The CDR3 bases are TGTGCCAGCAGCTCAGGACAAGCCCGAAAACTGTTTTTT. Translated, it gives CASSSGQARKLFF.

The chain carries TRBV7-9 and TRBJ2-1, with D possibly being TRBD1 or TRBD2 (6 bases each). Per the germline V gene, CDR1 is SEHNR and CDR2 is FQNEAQ (reference sequence). The CDR3 is 14 residues long. Trimming took off 6 bases at V and 9 bases at J, with 18 bases between the two ends. The CDR3 nucleotides read TGTGCCAGCAGTCCACGGCTAGGGGGGACTGAGCAGTTCTTC. Translating it yields CASSPRLGGTEQFF.

The chain uses TRBV7-3 and TRBJ1-1; D is perhaps TRBD1 (5 bases). The V gene lost 7 bases and the J gene lost 1 base, with 10 bases spanning the gap. This CDR3 is 13 amino acids long. The germline gives CDR1 SGHTA, CDR2 FQGTGA. The CDR3 protein is CASTYRKNTEAFF. The CDR3 DNA reads TGTGCCAGCACCTACAGGAAGAACACTGAAGCTTTCTTT.

J is TRBJ2-1 and V is TRBV6-5, with D possibly matching TRBD1 (6 bases). The germline V gene has CDR1 MNHEY and CDR2 SVGAGI. The V gene lost 7 bases and the J gene lost 6 bases, with 7 bases spanning the gap. This CDR3 region has 11 residues. CDR3 sequence: CASTRGNEQFF. The CDR3 coding sequence is TGTGCCAGCACCAGGGGCAATGAGCAGTTCTTC.

The rearrangement joins TRBV2 to TRBJ2-1, with D possibly being TRBD1 (5 bases). Trimming cost V 4 bases and J 8 bases, with 21 bases left between them. Germline V gives CDR1 SNHLY, CDR2 FYNNEI. This CDR3 has 16 residues. The CDR3 protein is CASSVGVRLPGDEQFF. Written as DNA, the CDR3 is TGTGCCAGCAGTGTAGGGGTTAGGCTTCCTGGGGATGAGCAGTTCTTC.

Written as DNA, the CDR3 is TGTGCCAGTAGTACCTCTTTGGGGAGGGCGTCCGGGGAGCTGTTTTTT. It codes for CASSTSLGRASGELFF. The gene calls are TRBV19 and TRBJ2-2, with 7 bases lining up with TRBD2. The ends lost 4 bases at V and 6 bases at J; junction bases unmatched: 11. This CDR3 has 16 residues. Germline V gives CDR1 LNHDA, CDR2 SQIVND (reference sequence).